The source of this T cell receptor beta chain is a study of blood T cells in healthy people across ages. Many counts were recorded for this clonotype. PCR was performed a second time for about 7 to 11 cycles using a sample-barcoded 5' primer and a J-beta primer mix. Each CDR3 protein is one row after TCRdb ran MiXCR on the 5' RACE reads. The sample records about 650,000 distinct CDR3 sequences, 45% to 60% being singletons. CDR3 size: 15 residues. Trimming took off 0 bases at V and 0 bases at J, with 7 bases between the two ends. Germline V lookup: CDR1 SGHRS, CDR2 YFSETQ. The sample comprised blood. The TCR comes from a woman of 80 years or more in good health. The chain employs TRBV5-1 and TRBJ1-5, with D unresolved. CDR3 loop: CASSLAGYSNQPQHF. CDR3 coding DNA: TGCGCCAGCAGCTTGGCCGGGTATAGCAATCAGCCCCAGCATTTT.